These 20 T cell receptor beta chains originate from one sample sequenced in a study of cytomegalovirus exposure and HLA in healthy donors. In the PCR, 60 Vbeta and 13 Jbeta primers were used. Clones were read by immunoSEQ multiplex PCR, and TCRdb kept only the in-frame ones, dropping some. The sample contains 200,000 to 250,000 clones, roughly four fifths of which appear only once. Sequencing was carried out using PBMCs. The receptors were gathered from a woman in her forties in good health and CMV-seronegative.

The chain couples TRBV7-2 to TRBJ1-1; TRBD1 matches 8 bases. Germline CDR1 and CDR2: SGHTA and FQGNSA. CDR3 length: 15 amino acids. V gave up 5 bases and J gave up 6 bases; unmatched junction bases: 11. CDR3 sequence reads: CASSAQTGASAEAFF. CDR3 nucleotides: TGTGCCAGCAGCGCCCAGACAGGGGCGAGTGCTGAAGCTTTCTTT.

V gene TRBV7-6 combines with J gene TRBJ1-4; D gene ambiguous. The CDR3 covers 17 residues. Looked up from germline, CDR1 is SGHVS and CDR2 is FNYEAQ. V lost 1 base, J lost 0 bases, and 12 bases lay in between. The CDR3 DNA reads TGTGCCAGCAGCTTAGGGTCCCAACTTGCAACTAATGAAAAACTGTTTTTT. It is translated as CASSLGSQLATNEKLFF.

CDR3 in DNA: TGTGCCTGGAGTGTGAATGTGGCCTCAATGGCCCGAGCTTTCTTT. Encoded protein: CAWSVNVASMARAFF. The chain links TRBV30 to TRBJ1-1, with D unresolved. The CDR3 is made up of 15 amino acids. Germline values: CDR1 GTSNPN, CDR2 SVGIG (reference sequence). V was clipped by 0 bases and J by 10 bases, with 21 bases between them.

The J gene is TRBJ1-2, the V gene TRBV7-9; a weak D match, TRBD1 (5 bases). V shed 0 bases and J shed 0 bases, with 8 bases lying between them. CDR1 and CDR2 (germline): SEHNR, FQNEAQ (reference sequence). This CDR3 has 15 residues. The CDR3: CASSLADRANYGYTF. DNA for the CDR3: TGTGCCAGCAGCTTAGCCGACAGAGCTAACTATGGCTACACCTTC.

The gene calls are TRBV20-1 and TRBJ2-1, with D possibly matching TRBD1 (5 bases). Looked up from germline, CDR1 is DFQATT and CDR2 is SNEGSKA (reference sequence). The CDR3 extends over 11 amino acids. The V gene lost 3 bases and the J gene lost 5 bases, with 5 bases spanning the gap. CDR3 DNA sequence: TGCAGTGCTAGGGGGCACAATGAGCAGTTCTTC. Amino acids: CSARGHNEQFF.

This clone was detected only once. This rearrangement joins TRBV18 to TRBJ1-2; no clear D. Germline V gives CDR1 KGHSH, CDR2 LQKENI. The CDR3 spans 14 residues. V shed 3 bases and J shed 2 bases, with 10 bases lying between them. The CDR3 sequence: CASSPSGRNYGYTF. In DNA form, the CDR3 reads TGTGCCAGCTCACCCAGCGGAAGGAACTATGGCTACACCTTC.

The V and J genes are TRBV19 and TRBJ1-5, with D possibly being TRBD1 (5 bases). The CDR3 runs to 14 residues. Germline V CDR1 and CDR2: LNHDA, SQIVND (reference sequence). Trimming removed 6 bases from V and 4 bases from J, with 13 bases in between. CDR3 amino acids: CASRQANTNQPQHF. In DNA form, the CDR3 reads TGTGCCAGTAGACAGGCCAATACGAATCAGCCCCAGCATTTT.

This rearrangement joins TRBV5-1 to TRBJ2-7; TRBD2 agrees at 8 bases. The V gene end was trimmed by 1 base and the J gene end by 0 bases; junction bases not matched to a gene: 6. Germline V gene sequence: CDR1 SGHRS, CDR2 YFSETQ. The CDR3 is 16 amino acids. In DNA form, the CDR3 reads TGCGCCAGCAGCTTGATCCTCGGGACTAGCTCCTACGAGCAGTACTTC. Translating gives CASSLILGTSSYEQYF.

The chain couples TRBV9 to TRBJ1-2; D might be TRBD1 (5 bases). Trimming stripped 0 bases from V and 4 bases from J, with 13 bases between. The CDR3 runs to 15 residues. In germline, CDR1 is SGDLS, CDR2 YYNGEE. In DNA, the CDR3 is TGTGCCAGCAGCGTAGCTACGGGGGGGAGCTATGGCTACACCTTC. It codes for CASSVATGGSYGYTF. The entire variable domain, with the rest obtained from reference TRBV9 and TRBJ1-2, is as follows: DSGVTQTPKHLITATGQRVTLRCSPRSGDLSVYWYQQSLDQGLQFLIQYYNGEERAKGNILERFSAQQFPDLHSELNLSSLELGDSALYFCASSVATGGSYGYTFGSGTRLTVV.

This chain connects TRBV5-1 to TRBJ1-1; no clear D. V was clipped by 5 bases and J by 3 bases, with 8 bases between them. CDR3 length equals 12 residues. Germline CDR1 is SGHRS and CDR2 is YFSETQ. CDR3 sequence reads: CASSQDYTEAFF. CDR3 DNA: TGCGCCAGCAGTCAGGATTACACTGAAGCTTTCTTT.

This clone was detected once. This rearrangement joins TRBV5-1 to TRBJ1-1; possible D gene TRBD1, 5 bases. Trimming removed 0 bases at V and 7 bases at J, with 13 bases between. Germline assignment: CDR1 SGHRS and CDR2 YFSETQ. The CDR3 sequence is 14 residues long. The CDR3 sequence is CASSLAPPGNEAFF. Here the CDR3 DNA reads TGCGCCAGCAGCTTGGCTCCCCCAGGGAATGAAGCTTTCTTT.

CDR3 region: CASSVGTLTGELFF. The CDR3 coding sequence is TGTGCCAGCAGCGTAGGGACTCTCACCGGGGAGCTGTTTTTT. The chain links TRBV9 to TRBJ2-2; maybe TRBD2 (5 bases). The CDR3 is 14 amino acids. V lost 0 bases and J 4 bases, leaving 7 bases between the germline ends. Germline CDR1 reads SGDLS; CDR2 reads YYNGEE.

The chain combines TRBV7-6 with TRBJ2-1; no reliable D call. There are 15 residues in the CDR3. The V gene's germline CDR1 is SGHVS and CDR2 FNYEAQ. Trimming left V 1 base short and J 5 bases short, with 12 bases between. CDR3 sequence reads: CASSLVRLRNNEQFF. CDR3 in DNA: TGTGCCAGCAGCTTAGTGAGGCTTCGAAACAATGAGCAGTTCTTC. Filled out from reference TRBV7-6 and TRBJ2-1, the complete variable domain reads GAGVSQSPRYKVTKRGQDVALRCDPISGHVSLYWYRQALGQGPEFLTYFNYEAQQDKSGLPNDRFSAERPEGSISTLTIQRTEQRDSAMYRCASSLVRLRNNEQFFGPGTRLTVL.

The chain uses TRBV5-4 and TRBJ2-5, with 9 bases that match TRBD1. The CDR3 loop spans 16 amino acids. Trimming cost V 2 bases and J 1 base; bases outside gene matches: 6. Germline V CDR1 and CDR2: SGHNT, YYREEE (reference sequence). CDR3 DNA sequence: TGTGCCAGCAGCTTCACAGGGGGCCGGGGCCAAGAGACCCAGTACTTC. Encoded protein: CASSFTGGRGQETQYF.

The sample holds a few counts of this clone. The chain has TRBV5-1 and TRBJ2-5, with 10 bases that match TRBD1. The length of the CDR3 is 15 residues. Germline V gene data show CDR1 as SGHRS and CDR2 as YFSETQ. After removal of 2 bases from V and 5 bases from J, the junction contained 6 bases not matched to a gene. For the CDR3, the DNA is TGCGCCAGCAGCTTTCTGACAGGGGGCGCGGAGACCCAGTACTTC. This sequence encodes CASSFLTGGAETQYF.

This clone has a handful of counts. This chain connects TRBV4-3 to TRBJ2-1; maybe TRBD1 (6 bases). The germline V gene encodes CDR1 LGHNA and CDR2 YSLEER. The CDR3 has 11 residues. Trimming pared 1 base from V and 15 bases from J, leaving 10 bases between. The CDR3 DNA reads TGCGCCAGCAGCCAAGCAGGGGCCCTGTTCTTC. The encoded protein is CASSQAGALFF.

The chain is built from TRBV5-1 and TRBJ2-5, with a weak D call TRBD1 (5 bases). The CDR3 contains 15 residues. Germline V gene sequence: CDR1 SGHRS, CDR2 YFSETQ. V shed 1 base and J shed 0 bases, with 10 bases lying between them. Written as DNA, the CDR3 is TGCGCCAGCAGCTTGAACAGGAAAGACCAAGAGACCCAGTACTTC. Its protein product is CASSLNRKDQETQYF.

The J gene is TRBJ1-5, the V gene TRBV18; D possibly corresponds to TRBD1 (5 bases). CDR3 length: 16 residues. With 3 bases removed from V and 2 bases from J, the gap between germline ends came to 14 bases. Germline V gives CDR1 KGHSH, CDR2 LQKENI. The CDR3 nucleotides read TGTGCCAGCTCACCGTCCGGCGGGGGGGGCAATCAGCCCCAGCATTTT. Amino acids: CASSPSGGGGNQPQHF.

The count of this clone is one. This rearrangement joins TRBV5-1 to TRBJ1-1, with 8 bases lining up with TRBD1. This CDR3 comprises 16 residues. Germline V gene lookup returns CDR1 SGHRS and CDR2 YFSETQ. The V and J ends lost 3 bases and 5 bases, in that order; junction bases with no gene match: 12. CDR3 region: CASSSSSVGDRTEAFF. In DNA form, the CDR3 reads TGCGCCAGCAGCTCTAGTAGCGTCGGGGACAGGACTGAAGCTTTCTTT.

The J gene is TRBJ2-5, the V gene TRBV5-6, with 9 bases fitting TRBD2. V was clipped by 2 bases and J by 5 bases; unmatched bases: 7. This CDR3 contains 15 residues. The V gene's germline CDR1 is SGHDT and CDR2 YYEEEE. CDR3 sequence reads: CASSFLRGGNETQYF. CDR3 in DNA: TGTGCCAGCAGCTTTCTGCGGGGGGGGAATGAGACCCAGTACTTC. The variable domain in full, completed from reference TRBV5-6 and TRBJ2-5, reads DAGVTQSPTHLIKTRGQQVTLRCSPKSGHDTVSWYQQALGQGPQFIFQYYEEEERQRGNFPDRFSGHQFPNYSSELNVNALLLGDSALYLCASSFLRGGNETQYFGPGTRLLVL.